A single T cell receptor (beta chain) is shown here with its context. Treatment meaning: around 19 received Ad26.COV2.S at low or high dose, single or two shots; about 5 received placebo; per-sample allocation not given. Sampling was done on day 63 after the first vaccine or placebo injection. Method: immunoSEQ multiplex PCR; TCRdb's copy keeps in-frame clones and lacks some. Of about 480,000 clones listed, about 83% were seen once; the top ten hold about 13%. This record comes from a study of Ad26.COV2.S vaccination and SARS-CoV-2 variants. Looking at the study overall: Donor was in the COV1001 Ad26.COV2.S trial arm.

V was trimmed by 3 bases and J by 11 bases, leaving 9 bases between them. The CDR3 loop spans 11 amino acids. The germline gives CDR1 MNHEY, CDR2 SVGAGI. This material consisted of peripheral blood, taken in a trial of Ad26.COV2.S vaccine versus placebo. J is TRBJ2-3 and V is TRBV6-5; D is undetermined. The source of this sequence is a person aged 18-65 years who received the Ad26.COV2.S COVID-19 vaccine or a placebo. This CDR3 reads CASSYLEKQYF. The CDR3 DNA sequence: TGTGCCAGCAGTTATCTAGAAAAGCAGTATTTT.